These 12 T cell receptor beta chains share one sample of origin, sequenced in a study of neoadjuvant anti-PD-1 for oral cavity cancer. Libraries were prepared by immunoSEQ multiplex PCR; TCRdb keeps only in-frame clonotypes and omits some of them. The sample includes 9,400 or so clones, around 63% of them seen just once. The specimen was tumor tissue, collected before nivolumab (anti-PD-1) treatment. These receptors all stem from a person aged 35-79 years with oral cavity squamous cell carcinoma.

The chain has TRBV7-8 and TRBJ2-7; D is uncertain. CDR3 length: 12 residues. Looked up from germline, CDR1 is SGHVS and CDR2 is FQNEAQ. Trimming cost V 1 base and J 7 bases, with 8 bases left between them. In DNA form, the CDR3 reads TGTGCCAGCAGCTTAGACAGTTGGGAGCAGTACTTC. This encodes CASSLDSWEQYF.

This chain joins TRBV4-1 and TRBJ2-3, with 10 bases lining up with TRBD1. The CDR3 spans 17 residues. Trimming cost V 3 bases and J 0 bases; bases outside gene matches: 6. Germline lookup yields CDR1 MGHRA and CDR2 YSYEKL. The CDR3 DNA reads TGCGCCAGCAGCCACGGGGGACAGGGGCATAGCACAGATACGCAGTATTTT. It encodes CASSHGGQGHSTDTQYF.

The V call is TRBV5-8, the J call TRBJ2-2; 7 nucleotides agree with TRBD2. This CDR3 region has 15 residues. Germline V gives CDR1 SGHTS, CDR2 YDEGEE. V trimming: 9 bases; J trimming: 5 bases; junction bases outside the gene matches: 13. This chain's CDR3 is CAIPVGRARTGELFF. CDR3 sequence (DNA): TGTGCCATCCCCGTGGGGAGGGCACGGACCGGGGAGCTGTTTTTT.

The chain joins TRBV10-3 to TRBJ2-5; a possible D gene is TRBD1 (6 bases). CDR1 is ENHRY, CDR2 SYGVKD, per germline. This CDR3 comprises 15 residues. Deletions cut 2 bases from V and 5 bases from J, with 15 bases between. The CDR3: CAISETGHLGETQYF. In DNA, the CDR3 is TGTGCCATCAGTGAGACGGGACACTTGGGGGAGACCCAGTACTTC.

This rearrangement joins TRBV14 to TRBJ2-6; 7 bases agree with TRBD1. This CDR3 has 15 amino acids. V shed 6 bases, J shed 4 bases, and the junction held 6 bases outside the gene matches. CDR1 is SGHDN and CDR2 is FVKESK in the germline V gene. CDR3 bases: TGTGCCAGCAGTCACCTGGGACAGGGGGCCAACGTCCTGACTTTC. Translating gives CASSHLGQGANVLTF.

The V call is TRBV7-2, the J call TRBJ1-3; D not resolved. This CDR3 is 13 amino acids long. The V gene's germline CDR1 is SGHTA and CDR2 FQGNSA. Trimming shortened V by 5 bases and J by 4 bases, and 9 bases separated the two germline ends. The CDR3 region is CASSRTGGNTIYF. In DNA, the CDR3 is TGTGCCAGCAGCAGGACGGGAGGAAACACCATATATTTT.

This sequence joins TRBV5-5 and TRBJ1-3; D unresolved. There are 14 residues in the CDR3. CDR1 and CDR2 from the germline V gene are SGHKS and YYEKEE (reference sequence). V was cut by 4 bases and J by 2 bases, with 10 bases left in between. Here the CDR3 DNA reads TGTGCCAGCAGCCTGGACGGCGCTGGAAACACCATATATTTT. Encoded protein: CASSLDGAGNTIYF.

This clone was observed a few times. The CDR3 nucleotides read TGCGCCAGCAGCTGGGGGACAGGGGGCCCGGCTGGCTACACCTTC. Protein product: CASSWGTGGPAGYTF. The chain carries TRBV5-1 and TRBJ1-2; 12 bases map to TRBD1. After removal of 3 bases from V and 7 bases from J, the junction contained 7 bases not matched to a gene. The CDR3 runs to 15 residues. Germline lookup yields CDR1 SGHRS and CDR2 YFSETQ.

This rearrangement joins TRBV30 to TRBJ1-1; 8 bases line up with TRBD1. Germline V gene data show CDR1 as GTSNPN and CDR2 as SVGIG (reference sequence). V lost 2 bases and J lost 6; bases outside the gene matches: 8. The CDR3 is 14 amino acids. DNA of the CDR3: TGTGCCTGGAGTTCACAGGGGGTCCTTTCTGAAGCTTTCTTT. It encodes CAWSSQGVLSEAFF.

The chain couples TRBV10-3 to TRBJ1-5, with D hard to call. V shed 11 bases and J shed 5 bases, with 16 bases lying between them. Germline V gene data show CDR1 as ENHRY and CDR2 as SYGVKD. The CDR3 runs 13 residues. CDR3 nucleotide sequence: TGTGCCGCGCAGCTAGACTCCGATCAGCCCCAGCATTTT. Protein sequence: CAAQLDSDQPQHF.

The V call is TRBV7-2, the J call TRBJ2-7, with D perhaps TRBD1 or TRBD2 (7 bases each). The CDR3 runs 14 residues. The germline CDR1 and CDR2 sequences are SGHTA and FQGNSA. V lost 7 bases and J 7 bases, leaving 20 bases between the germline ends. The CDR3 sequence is CASTQDYRGGEQYF. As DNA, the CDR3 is TGTGCCAGCACCCAAGACTACAGGGGAGGGGAGCAGTACTTC.

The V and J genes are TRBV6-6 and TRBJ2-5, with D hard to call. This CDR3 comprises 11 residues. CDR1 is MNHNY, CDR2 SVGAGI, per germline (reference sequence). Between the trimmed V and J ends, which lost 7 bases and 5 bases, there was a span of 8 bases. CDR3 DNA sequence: TGTGCCAGCAATCGAGAGGAGACCCAGTACTTC. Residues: CASNREETQYF.